Below, 26 T cell receptor beta chains from the same sample are listed, as sequenced in a study of read filtering for tumor transcriptome and immune sequencing. From 300 to 400 ng of RNA, a library with molecular barcoded alpha/delta and beta/gamma adaptors was made. TCRdb passed the reads through MiXCR, listing each CDR3 protein once. Altogether tens of thousands of distinct CDR3 sequences are present, about an eighth being singletons, with the ten largest covering 35% to 50%. Material for sequencing was a population of CD138-negative cells sorted from bone marrow. The receptor set was obtained from a donor aged 40 or over with multiple myeloma.

This clonotype was detected many times. The chain links TRBV19 to TRBJ1-2; possibly TRBD1 for D (5 bases). From germline, CDR1 is LNHDA and CDR2 SQIVND (reference sequence). The CDR3 has 14 residues. With 4 bases removed from V and 4 bases from J, the gap between germline ends came to 13 bases. The CDR3 region has the DNA TGTGCCAGTAGTAGCCGCGGGGCTGTCTATGGCTACACCTTC. Its protein is CASSSRGAVYGYTF.

There are many counts of this clonotype. This sequence joins TRBV3-1 and TRBJ1-1; D perhaps matches TRBD1 (6 bases). Trimming cost V 4 bases and J 11 bases, with 17 bases left between them. CDR3 length equals 13 residues. The germline V gene has CDR1 LGHDT and CDR2 YNNKEL (reference sequence). CDR3 coding DNA: TGTGCCAGCAGCCCCTCCAGGGGCGAGGAGGCTTTCTTT. This encodes CASSPSRGEEAFF.

This clonotype was counted ten times or more. The chain employs TRBV19 and TRBJ1-5; D remains unclear. V lost 3 bases, J lost 4 bases, and 7 bases lay in between. Germline assignment: CDR1 LNHDA and CDR2 SQIVND (reference sequence). The CDR3 runs 13 residues. CDR3 sequence: CASSMGPNQPQHF. The CDR3 coding sequence is TGTGCCAGTAGTATGGGTCCTAATCAGCCCCAGCATTTT.

This clonotype was detected many times. The chain employs TRBV5-1 and TRBJ1-1; 8 bases map to TRBD1. Germline CDR1 SGHRS, CDR2 YFSETQ. The V and J ends lost 7 bases and 0 bases, in that order; junction bases with no gene match: 8. The CDR3 sequence is 15 residues long. In DNA, the CDR3 is TGCGCCAGCGGGACAGGTAGTTTCATGAACACTGAAGCTTTCTTT. This encodes CASGTGSFMNTEAFF.

This clonotype was seen ten or more times. J is TRBJ2-5 and V is TRBV6-2 or TRBV6-3, with D hard to call. Germline CDR1 MNHEY, CDR2 SVGEGT. V lost 2 bases to trimming and J lost 2 bases, with 12 bases between them. This CDR3 comprises 15 residues. The DNA of the CDR3 is TGTGCCAGCAGTTACAGTGGGCAGACACAAGAGACCCAGTACTTC. Amino acids: CASSYSGQTQETQYF.

Ten or more counts support this clonotype. This chain links TRBV7-9 with TRBJ2-1; tentative D call: TRBD2 (6 bases). The CDR3 is 15 residues long. V was shortened by 0 bases and J by 4 bases, with 10 bases between the two germline ends. The germline V gene has CDR1 SEHNR and CDR2 FQNEAQ (reference sequence). The CDR3 DNA reads as TGTGCCAGCAGCTTAGCATCGGGAGAGTACAATGAGCAGTTCTTC. It translates to CASSLASGEYNEQFF.

In its sample, this clonotype was seen many times. A much larger clone sits a single nucleotide away, making a read error possible. Without the conserved terminal phenylalanine or tryptophan, this CDR3 likely stems from a read error. This chain uses TRBV6-1 with TRBJ2-1; 16 bases fit TRBD2. The germline V gene has CDR1 MNHNS and CDR2 SASEGT. CDR3 length equals 18 residues. Trimming took 6 bases from V and 8 from J; bases not matched to a gene: 13. DNA of the CDR3: TGTGCCAGCAGAGTTTGGGTAGGGACTAGCGGGAGGGAGGATGAGCAGTTCTCC. Translation: CASRVWVGTSGREDEQFS.

The sample holds many counts of this clonotype. V usage is TRBV4-2 and J usage is TRBJ1-6; D is perhaps TRBD1 (5 bases). Deletions cut 2 bases from V and 4 bases from J, with 12 bases between. CDR3 size: 16 residues. Germline assignment: CDR1 LGHNA and CDR2 YNFKEQ. CDR3 in DNA: TGTGCCAGCAGCCAATCTGGGGGGGGATATAATTCACCCCTCCACTTT. It codes for CASSQSGGGYNSPLHF.

This clonotype was seen ten or more times. The chain couples TRBV20-1 to TRBJ1-5; 8 bases agree with TRBD1. V shed 5 bases, J shed 1 base, and the junction held 10 bases outside the gene matches. The germline V gene has CDR1 DFQATT and CDR2 SNEGSKA (reference sequence). This CDR3 spans 16 amino acids. In DNA, the CDR3 is TGCAGTGCTCTTAAAGCCGACAGGGGAAGCAATCAGCCCCAGCATTTT. Its translation: CSALKADRGSNQPQHF.

The chain is built from TRBV29-1 and TRBJ2-2, with D possibly TRBD1 on 5 matching bases. Trimming stripped 7 bases from V and 3 bases from J, with 9 bases between. Germline CDR1 SQVTM, CDR2 ANQGSEA. The CDR3 is 12 residues long. The CDR3 DNA reads as TGCAGCGGTAACAGGTACACCGGGGAGCTGTTTTTT. Translated: CSGNRYTGELFF.

V usage is TRBV29-1 and J usage is TRBJ2-5; 13 bases fit TRBD2. The CDR3 runs 15 residues. V dropped 6 bases and J dropped 5; count of bases not matched to a gene: 9. Germline loops: CDR1 SQVTM, CDR2 ANQGSEA. The CDR3 here is CSVGLAGDRKETQYF. CDR3 DNA: TGCAGCGTCGGACTAGCGGGAGACCGGAAGGAGACCCAGTACTTC.

Details on this clonotype: This may arise from a read error, as a much more abundant clone is one base away. The chain is built from TRBV30 and TRBJ1-5; 9 positions match TRBD1. The germline V gene has CDR1 GTSNPN and CDR2 SVGIG (reference sequence). The length of the CDR3 is 17 residues. This chain's CDR3 is CAWTSGTGKRSNRPQHF. The DNA for the CDR3 is TGTGCCTGGACCAGCGGGACAGGGAAAAGGAGCAATCGGCCCCAGCATTTT.

This clonotype has a count of ten or more. The chain recombines TRBV20-1 with TRBJ2-1, with 8 bases aligning to TRBD2. The CDR3 spans 16 residues. Germline values: CDR1 DFQATT, CDR2 SNEGSKA (reference sequence). The ends lost 0 bases at V and 6 bases at J; junction bases unmatched: 10. CDR3 DNA: TGCAGTGCTAGAGATTCGGGGGGGAGACGGGGCAATGAGCAGTTCTTC. Residues: CSARDSGGRRGNEQFF.

This clonotype was picked up many times. V and J are TRBV5-1 and TRBJ2-2; 7 bases fit TRBD2. Germline V gene sequence: CDR1 SGHRS, CDR2 YFSETQ. The trim removed 2 bases at V and 5 bases at J, leaving 3 bases unmatched. The CDR3 is made up of 14 amino acids. The CDR3 nucleotides are TGCGCCAGCAGCTTCCTTAGCGGGACCGGGGAGCTGTTTTTT. Its protein product is CASSFLSGTGELFF.

This clonotype has ten or more counts. V gene TRBV29-1 combines with J gene TRBJ1-3, with D hard to call. Trimming left V 3 bases short and J 0 bases short, with 9 bases between. Germline V gene data show CDR1 as SQVTM and CDR2 as ANQGSEA. The CDR3 length is 14 residues. The CDR3 protein is CSVDVLNSGNTIYF. The CDR3 DNA sequence: TGCAGCGTTGACGTGCTGAACTCTGGAAACACCATATATTTT.

In this sample, this clonotype turned up many times. V is TRBV5-4 and J is TRBJ2-3, with unresolved D. With 1 base removed from V and 0 bases from J, the gap between germline ends came to 3 bases. The CDR3 runs 13 residues. Per the germline V gene, CDR1 is SGHNT and CDR2 is YYREEE (reference sequence). Here the CDR3 DNA reads TGTGCCAGCAGCTTGTCTAGCACAGATACGCAGTATTTT. Its translation: CASSLSSTDTQYF.

With respect to this clonotype: It is likely a read error: a sequence one base away is far more abundant. The chain couples TRBV6-1 to TRBJ2-1; 11 positions agree with TRBD2. The CDR3 totals 15 residues. Germline CDR1 MNHNS, CDR2 SASEGT. The CDR3 region has the DNA TGTGCCAGCAGTGCCGGGACTAGCGGCTACAGTGAGCAGTTCTTC. Translation gives CASSAGTSGYSEQFF.

This clonotype was recorded many times. This chain joins TRBV7-9 and TRBJ1-1; 12 nucleotides match TRBD1. The germline V gene has CDR1 SEHNR and CDR2 FQNEAQ (reference sequence). J lost 3 bases, V lost 1 base, and 9 bases had no gene match. The length of the CDR3 is 18 residues. The DNA of the CDR3 is TGTGCCAGCAGCTTAGATAGGGGACAGGGGGCGCGGTACACTGAAGCTTTCTTT. Its protein is CASSLDRGQGARYTEAFF.

The sample holds many counts of this clonotype. The rearrangement uses TRBV5-4 and TRBJ2-2; 12 bases agree with TRBD2. The CDR3 is made up of 16 amino acids. CDR1 SGHNT and CDR2 YYREEE come from the germline V gene (reference sequence). V lost 0 bases, J lost 7 bases, and 4 bases stayed unmatched. CDR3 in DNA: TGTGCCAGCAGCTTGGAACTAGCGGGAGGAAACGGGGAGCTGTTTTTT. It is translated as CASSLELAGGNGELFF.

This clonotype was counted at least ten times. J is TRBJ1-5 and V is TRBV10-2, with D maybe TRBD1 (5 bases). Between the trimmed V and J ends, which lost 3 bases and 5 bases, there was a span of 14 bases. The CDR3 consists of 15 residues. Germline lookup yields CDR1 WSHSY and CDR2 SAAADI. CDR3 nucleotide sequence: TGCGCCAGCAGTGATTTCCAGGGTCCCTATCAGCCCCAGCATTTT. Residues: CASSDFQGPYQPQHF.

This clonotype was counted at least ten times. The rearrangement joins TRBV14 to TRBJ2-7; no clear D. Germline-derived CDR1 and CDR2 are SGHDN and FVKESK. V was trimmed by 0 bases and J by 1 base, leaving 16 bases between them. This CDR3 contains 17 residues. The CDR3 spells CASSQEVSPGYSYEQYF. The CDR3 coding sequence is TGTGCCAGCAGCCAAGAGGTATCGCCAGGTTATTCCTACGAGCAGTACTTC.

This clonotype was seen a few times. A much more abundant neighbour one base away suggests this may be a read error. This chain uses TRBV6-5 with TRBJ2-7; 9 bases match TRBD1. This CDR3 region has 15 residues. Germline CDR1 MNHEY, CDR2 SVGAGI. For the CDR3, the DNA is TGTGCCAGCACCCACACCGGGACAGGGAGTGGCGAGCAGGACTTC. This gives the protein CASTHTGTGSGEQDF.

In this sample, this clonotype turned up many times. The chain recombines TRBV30 with TRBJ2-6; perhaps TRBD1 as D (6 bases). Per germline, CDR1 GTSNPN and CDR2 SVGIG (reference sequence). The CDR3 is made up of 14 amino acids. V shed 5 bases and J shed 4 bases, with 12 bases lying between them. The CDR3 DNA sequence: TGTGCCTGGGCTCAGGGGTACGGGGCCAACGTCCTGACTTTC. It encodes CAWAQGYGANVLTF.

The sample holds many counts of this clonotype. This chain links TRBV15 with TRBJ2-7; 7 positions agree with TRBD2. V shed 3 bases and J 3 bases; nucleotides not matched to a gene: 2. This CDR3 is 13 amino acids long. In germline, CDR1 is LNHNV, CDR2 YYDKDF (reference sequence). CDR3 sequence: CATSSGEGYEQYF. CDR3 in DNA: TGTGCCACCAGCAGCGGGGAGGGCTACGAGCAGTACTTC.

About this clonotype itself: Without the conserved terminal phenylalanine or tryptophan, this CDR3 likely stems from a read error. The CDR3 nucleotides are TGCAGCGTTGCTTATCCCTGGGGAAGCGGGGAGCTGTTTATT. This encodes CSVAYPWGSGELFI. The rearrangement links TRBV29-1 to TRBJ2-2; D unclear. V lost 4 bases to trimming and J lost 7 bases, with 16 bases between them. The V gene's germline CDR1 is SQVTM and CDR2 ANQGSEA. The CDR3 is 14 residues long.

The V call is TRBV4-1, the J call TRBJ1-1; TRBD1 matches 7 bases. The germline CDR1 and CDR2 sequences are MGHRA and YSYEKL. V lost 4 bases and J lost 11; bases outside the gene matches: 16. The CDR3 runs to 15 residues. CDR3 DNA: TGCGCCAGCAGCCCTACACCGGGACAGCTAGGGGAGGCTTTCTTT. This gives the protein CASSPTPGQLGEAFF.